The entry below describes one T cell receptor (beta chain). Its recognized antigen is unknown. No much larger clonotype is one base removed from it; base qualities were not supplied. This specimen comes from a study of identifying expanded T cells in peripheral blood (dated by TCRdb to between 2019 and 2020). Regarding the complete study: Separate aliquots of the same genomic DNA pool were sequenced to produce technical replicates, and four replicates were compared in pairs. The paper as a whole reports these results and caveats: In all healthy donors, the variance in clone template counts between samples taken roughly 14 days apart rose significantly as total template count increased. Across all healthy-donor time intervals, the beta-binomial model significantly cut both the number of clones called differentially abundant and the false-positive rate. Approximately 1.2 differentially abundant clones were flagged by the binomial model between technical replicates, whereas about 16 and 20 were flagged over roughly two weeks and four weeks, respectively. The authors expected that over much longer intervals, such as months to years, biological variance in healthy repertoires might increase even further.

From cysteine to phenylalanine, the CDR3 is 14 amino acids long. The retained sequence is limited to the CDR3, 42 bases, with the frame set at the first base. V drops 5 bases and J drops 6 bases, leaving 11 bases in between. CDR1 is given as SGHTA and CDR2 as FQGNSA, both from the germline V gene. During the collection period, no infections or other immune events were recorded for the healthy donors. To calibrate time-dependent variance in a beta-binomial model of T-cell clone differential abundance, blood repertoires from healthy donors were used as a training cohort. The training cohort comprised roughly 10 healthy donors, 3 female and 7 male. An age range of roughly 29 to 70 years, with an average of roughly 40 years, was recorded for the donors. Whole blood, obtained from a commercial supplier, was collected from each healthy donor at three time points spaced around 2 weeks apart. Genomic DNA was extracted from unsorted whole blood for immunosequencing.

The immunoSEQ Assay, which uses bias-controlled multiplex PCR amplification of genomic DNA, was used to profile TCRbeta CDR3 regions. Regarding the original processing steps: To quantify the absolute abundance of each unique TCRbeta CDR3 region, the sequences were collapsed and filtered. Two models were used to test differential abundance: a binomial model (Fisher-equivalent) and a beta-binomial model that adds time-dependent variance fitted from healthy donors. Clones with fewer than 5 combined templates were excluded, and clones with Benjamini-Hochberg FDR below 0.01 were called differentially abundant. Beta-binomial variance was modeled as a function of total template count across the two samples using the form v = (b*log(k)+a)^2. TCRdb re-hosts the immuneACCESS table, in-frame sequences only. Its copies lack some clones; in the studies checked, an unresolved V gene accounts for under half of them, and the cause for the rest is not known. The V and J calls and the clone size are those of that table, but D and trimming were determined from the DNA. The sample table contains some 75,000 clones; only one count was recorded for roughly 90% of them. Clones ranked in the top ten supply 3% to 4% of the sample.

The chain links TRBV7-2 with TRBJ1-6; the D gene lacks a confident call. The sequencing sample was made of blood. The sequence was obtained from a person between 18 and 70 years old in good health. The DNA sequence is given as TGTGCCAGCAGCCTGATGGCAGCTAATTCACCCCTCCACTTT. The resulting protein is CASSLMAANSPLHF.